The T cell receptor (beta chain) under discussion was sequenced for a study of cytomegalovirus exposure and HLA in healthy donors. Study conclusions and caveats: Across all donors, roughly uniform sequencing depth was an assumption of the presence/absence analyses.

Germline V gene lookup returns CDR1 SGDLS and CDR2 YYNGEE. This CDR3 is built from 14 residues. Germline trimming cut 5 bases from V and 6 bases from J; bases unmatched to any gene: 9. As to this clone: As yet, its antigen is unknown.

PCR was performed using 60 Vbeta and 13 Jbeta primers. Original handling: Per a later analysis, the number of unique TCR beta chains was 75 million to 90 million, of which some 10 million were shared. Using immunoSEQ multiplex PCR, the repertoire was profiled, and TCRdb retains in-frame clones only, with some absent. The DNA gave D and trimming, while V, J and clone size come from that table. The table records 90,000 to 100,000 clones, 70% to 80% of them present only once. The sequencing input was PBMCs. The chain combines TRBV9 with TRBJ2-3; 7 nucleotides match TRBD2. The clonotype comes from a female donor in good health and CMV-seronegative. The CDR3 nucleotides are TGTGCCAGCAGTAGCGGGCCGGGAGTGGATACGCAGTATTTT. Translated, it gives CASSSGPGVDTQYF.